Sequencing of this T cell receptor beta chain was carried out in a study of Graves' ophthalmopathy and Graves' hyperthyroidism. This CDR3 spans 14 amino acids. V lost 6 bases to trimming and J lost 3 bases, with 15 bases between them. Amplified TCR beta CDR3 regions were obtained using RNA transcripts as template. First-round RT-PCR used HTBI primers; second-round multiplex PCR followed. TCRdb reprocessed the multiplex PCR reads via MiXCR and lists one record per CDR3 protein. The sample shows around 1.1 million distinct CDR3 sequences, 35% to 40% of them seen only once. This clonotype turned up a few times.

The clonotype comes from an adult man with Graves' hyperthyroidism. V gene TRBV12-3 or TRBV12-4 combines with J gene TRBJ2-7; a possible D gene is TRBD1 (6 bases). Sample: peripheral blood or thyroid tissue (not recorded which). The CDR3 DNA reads TGTGCCAGCAGCCGCGGACAGCCCAACTACGAGCAGTACTTC. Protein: CASSRGQPNYEQYF.